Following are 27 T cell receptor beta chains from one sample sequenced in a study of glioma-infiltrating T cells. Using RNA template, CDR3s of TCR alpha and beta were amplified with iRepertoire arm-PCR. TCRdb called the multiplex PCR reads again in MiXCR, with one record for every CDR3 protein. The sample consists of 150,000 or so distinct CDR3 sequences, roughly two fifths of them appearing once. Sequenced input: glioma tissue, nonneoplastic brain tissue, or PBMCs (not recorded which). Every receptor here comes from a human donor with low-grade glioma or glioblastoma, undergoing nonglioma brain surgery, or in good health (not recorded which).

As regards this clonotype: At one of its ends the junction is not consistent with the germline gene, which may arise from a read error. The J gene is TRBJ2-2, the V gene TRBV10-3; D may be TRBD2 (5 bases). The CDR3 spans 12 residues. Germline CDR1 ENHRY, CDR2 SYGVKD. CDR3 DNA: TGTGCCATGGGGAGAGACACCGGGAAGCTGTTTTTT. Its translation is CAMGRDTGKLFF.

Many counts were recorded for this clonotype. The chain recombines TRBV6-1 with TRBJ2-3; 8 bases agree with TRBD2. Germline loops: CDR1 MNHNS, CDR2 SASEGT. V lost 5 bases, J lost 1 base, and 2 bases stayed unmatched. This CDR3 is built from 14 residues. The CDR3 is CASSMTSGTDTQYF. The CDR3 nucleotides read TGTGCCAGCAGTATGACTAGCGGCACAGATACGCAGTATTTT.

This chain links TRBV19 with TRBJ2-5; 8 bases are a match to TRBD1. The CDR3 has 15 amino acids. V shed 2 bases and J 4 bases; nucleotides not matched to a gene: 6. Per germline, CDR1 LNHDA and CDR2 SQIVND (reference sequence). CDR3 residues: CASSIQGAHGETQYF. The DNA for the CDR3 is TGTGCCAGTAGTATACAGGGGGCGCACGGAGAGACCCAGTACTTC.

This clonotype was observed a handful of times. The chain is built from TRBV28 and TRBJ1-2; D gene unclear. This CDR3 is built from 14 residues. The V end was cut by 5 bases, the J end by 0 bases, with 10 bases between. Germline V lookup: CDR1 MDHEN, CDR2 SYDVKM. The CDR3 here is CASSASGTNYGYTF. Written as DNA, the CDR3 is TGTGCCAGCAGTGCATCCGGGACTAACTATGGCTACACCTTC.

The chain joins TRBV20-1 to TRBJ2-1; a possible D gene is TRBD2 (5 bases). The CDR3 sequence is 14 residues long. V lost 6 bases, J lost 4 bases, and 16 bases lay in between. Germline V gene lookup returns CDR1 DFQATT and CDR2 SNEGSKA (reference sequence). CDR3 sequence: CSAEIATPYNEQFF. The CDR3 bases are TGCAGTGCCGAGATAGCGACCCCTTACAATGAGCAGTTCTTC.

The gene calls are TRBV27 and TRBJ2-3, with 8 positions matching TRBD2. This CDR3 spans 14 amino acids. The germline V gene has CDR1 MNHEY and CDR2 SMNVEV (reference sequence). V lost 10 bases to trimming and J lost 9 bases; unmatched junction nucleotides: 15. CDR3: CAINGAGDLDTQYF. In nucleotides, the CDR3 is TGTGCCATCAACGGAGCGGGAGATCTTGACACGCAGTATTTT.

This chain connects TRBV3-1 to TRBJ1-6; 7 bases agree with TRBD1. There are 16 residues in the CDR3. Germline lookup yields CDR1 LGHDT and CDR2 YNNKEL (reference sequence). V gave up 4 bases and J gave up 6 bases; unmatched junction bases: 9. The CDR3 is CASSLDWTGVNSPLHF. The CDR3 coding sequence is TGTGCCAGCAGCCTTGATTGGACAGGAGTTAATTCACCCCTCCACTTT.

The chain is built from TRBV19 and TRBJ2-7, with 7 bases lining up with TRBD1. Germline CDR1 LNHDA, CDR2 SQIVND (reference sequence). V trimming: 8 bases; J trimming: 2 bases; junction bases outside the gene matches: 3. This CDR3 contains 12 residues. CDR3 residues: CASSGTAYEQYF. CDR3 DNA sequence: TGTGCCAGTTCCGGGACAGCCTACGAGCAGTACTTC.

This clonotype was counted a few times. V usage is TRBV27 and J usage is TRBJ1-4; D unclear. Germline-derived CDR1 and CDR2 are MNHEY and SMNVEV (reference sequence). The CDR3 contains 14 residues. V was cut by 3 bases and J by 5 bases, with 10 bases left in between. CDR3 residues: CASSFGRENEKLFF. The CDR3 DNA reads TGTGCCAGCAGTTTTGGTAGGGAAAATGAAAAACTGTTTTTT.

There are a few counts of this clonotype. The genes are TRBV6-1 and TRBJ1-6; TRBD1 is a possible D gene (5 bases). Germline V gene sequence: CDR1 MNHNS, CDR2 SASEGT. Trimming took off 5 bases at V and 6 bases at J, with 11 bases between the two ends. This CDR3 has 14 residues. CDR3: CASSPRDGNSPLHF. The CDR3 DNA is TGTGCCAGCAGTCCCCGGGACGGTAATTCACCCCTCCACTTT.

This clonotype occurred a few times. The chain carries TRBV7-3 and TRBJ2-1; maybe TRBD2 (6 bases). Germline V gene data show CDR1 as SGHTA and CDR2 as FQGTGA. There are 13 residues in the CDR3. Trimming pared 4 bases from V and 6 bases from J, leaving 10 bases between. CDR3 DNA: TGTGCCAGCAGCTCGCGGGGATTCAATGAGCAGTTCTTC. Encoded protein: CASSSRGFNEQFF.

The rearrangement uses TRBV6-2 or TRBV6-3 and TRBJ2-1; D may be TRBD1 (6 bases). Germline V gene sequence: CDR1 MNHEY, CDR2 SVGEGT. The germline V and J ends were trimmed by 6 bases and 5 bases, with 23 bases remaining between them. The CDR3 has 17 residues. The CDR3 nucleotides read TGTGCCAGCAGCCTACGAAAACGACAGGTAGGGGACAATGAGCAGTTCTTC. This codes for CASSLRKRQVGDNEQFF.

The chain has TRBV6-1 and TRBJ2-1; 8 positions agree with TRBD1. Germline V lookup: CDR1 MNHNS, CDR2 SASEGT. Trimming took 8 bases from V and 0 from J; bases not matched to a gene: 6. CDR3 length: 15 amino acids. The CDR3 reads CASCSGTGSYNEQFF. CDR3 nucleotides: TGTGCCAGCTGTTCCGGGACAGGCTCCTACAATGAGCAGTTCTTC.

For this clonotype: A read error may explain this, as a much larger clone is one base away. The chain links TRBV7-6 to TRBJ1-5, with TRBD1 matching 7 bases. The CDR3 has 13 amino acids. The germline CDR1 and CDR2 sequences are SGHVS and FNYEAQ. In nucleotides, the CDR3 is TGTCCCAGCAGCTTAGGACAGGACCAGCCCCAGCATTTT. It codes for CPSSLGQDQPQHF.

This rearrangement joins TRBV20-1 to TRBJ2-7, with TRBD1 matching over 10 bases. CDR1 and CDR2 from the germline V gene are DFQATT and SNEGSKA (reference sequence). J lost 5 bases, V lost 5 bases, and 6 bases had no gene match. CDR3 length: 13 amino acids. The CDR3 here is CSARGQGWHEQYF. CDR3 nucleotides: TGCAGTGCTCGGGGACAGGGGTGGCACGAGCAGTACTTC.

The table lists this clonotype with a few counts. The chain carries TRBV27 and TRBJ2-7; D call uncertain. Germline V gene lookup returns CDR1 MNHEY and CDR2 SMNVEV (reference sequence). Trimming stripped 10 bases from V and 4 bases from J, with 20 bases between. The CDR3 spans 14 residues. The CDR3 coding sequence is TGTGCCACCCGGGCGAACCGCCAGGCTTACGAGCAGTACTTC. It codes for CATRANRQAYEQYF.

For the CDR3, the DNA is TGTGCCACCAGTGATTCACGACTGTTCGAGCAGTTCTTC. It specifies CATSDSRLFEQFF. The rearrangement joins TRBV24-1 to TRBJ2-1, with no clear D. Trimming removed 2 bases at V and 10 bases at J, with 11 bases between. Germline CDR1 reads KGHDR; CDR2 reads SFDVKD. The CDR3 has 13 amino acids.

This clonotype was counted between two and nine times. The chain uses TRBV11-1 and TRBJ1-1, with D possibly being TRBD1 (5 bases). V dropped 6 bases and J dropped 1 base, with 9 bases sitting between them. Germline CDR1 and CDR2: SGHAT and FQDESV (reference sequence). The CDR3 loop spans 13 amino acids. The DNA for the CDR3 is TGTGCCAGCAGTTTTCAGGGGAACACTGAAGCTTTCTTT. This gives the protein CASSFQGNTEAFF.

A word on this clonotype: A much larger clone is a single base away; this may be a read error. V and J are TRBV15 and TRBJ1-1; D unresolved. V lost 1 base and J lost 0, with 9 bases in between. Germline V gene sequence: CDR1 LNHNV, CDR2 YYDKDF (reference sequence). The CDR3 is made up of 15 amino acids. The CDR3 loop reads CATSRVELLNTEAFF. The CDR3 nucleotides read TGTGCCACCAGCAGAGTGGAACTGTTGAACACTGAAGCTTTCTTT.

The DNA of the CDR3 is TGTGCCAGCACCCAGGGTTACACCGGGGAGCTGTTTTTT. Its protein product is CASTQGYTGELFF. The V call is TRBV12-3 or TRBV12-4, the J call TRBJ2-2; D may be TRBD1 (5 bases). V gave up 7 bases and J gave up 3 bases, with 9 bases separating them. The CDR3 sequence is 13 residues long.

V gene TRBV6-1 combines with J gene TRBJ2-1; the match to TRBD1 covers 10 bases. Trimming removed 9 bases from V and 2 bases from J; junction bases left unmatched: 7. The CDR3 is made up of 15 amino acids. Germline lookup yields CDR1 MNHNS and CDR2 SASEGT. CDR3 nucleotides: TGTGCCAGTACCTCCGGGACAGGGGCCTACAATGAGCAGTTCTTC. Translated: CASTSGTGAYNEQFF.

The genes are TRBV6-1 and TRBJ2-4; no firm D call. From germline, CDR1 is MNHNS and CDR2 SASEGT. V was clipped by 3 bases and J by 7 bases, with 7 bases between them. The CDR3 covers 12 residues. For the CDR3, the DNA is TGTGCCAGCAGTGAGGTCGGCAACATTCAGTACTTC. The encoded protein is CASSEVGNIQYF.

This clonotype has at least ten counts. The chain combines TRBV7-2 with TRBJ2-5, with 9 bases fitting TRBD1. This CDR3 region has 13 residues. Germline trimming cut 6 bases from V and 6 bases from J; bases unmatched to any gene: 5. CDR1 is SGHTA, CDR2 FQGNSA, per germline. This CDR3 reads CASRRTGEKTQYF. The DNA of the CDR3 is TGTGCCAGCAGAAGGACAGGGGAAAAGACCCAGTACTTC. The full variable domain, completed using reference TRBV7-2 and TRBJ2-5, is GAGVSQSPSNKVTEKGKDVELRCDPISGHTALYWYRQSLGQGLEFLIYFQGNSAPDKSGLPSDRFSAERTGGSVSTLTIQRTQQEDSAVYLCASRRTGEKTQYFGPGTRLLVL.

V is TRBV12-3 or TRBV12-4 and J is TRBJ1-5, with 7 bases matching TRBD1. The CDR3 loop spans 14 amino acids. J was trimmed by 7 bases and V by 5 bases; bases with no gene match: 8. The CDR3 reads CASSAAGGGQPQHF. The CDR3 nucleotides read TGTGCCAGCAGTGCCGCAGGGGGGGGACAGCCCCAGCATTTT.

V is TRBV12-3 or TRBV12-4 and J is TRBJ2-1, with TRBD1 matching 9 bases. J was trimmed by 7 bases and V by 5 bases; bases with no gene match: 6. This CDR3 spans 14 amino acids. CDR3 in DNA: TGTGCCAGCAGTGTCACCGGGACAGGGAATGAGCAGTTCTTC. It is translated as CASSVTGTGNEQFF.

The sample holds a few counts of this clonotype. DNA of the CDR3: TGTGCCAGCAGCCTTAACAGGGGGCAGGGTGAAGCTTTCTTT. This encodes CASSLNRGQGEAFF. The chain combines TRBV7-2 with TRBJ1-1; 9 bases agree with TRBD1. Germline V gene data show CDR1 as SGHTA and CDR2 as FQGNSA. Trimming cost V 5 bases and J 7 bases; bases outside gene matches: 8. CDR3 length: 14 amino acids.

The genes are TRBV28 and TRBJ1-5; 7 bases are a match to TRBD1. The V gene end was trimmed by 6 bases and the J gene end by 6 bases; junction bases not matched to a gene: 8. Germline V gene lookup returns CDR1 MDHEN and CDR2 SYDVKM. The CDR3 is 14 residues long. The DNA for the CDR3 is TGTGCCAGCAGATCGGGACAGTGGGGTCAGCCCCAGCATTTT. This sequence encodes CASRSGQWGQPQHF.